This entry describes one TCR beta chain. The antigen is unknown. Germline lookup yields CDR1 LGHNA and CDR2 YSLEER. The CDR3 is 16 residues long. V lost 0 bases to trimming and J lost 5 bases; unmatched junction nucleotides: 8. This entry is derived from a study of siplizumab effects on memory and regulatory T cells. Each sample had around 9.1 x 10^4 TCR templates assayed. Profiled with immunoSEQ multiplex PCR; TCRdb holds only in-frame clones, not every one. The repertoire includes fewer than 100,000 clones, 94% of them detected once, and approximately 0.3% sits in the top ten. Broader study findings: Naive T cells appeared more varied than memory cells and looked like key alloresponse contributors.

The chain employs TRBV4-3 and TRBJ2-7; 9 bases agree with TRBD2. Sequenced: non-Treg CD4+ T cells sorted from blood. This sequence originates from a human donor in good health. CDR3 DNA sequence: TGCGCCAGCAGCCAAGATTTAACTAGCGGGTTCCACGAGCAGTACTTC. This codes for CASSQDLTSGFHEQYF.